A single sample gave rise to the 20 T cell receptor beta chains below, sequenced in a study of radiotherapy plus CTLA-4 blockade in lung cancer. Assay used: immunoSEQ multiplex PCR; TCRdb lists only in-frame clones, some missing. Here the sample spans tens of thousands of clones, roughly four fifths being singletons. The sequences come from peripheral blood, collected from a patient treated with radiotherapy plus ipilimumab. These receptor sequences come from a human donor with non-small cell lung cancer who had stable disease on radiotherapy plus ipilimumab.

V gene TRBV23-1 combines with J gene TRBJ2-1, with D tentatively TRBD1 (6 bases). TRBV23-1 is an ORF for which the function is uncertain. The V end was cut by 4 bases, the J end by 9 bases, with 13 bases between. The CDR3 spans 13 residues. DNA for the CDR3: TGCGCCAGCAGTCCATCACAGGGATGTGAGCAGTTCTTC. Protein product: CASSPSQGCEQFF.

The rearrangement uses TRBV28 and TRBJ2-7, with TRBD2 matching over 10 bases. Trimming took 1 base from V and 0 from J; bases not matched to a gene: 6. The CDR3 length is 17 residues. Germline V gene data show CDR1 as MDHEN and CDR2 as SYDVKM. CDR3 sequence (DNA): TGTGCCAGCAGTTTATCTGGTAGCGGGGGGCACTCCTACGAGCAGTACTTC. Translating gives CASSLSGSGGHSYEQYF.

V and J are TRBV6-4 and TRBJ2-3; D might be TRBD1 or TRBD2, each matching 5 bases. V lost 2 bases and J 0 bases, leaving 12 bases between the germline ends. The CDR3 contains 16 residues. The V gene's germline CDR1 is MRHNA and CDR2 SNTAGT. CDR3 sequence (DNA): TGTGCCAGCAGTGACCGGCCGGGACCTAGCACAGATACGCAGTATTTT. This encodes CASSDRPGPSTDTQYF.

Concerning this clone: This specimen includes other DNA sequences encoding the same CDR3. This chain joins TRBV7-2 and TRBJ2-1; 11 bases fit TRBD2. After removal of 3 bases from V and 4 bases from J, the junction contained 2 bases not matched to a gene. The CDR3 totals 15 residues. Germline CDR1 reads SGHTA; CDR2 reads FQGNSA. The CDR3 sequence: CASSFRTSGYNEQFF. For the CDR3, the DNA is TGTGCCAGCAGCTTCCGGACTAGCGGGTACAATGAGCAGTTCTTC.

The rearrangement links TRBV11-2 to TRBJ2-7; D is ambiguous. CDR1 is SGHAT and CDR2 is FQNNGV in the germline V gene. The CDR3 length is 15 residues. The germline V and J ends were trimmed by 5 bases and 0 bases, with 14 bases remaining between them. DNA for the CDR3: TGTGCCAGCAGCCCCGTGGCTGTCAGCTCCTACGAGCAGTACTTC. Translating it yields CASSPVAVSSYEQYF. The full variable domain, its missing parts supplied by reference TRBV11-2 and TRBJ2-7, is EAGVAQSPRYKIIEKRQSVAFWCNPISGHATLYWYQQILGQGPKLLIQFQNNGVVDDSQLPKDRFSAERLKGVDSTLKIQPAKLEDSAVYLCASSPVAVSSYEQYFGPGTRLTVT.

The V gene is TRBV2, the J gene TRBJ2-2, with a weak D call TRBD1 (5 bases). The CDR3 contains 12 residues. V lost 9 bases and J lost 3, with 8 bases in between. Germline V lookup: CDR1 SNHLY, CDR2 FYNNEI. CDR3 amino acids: CARLGDTGELFF. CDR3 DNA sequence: TGTGCCAGGCTAGGGGACACCGGGGAGCTGTTTTTT.

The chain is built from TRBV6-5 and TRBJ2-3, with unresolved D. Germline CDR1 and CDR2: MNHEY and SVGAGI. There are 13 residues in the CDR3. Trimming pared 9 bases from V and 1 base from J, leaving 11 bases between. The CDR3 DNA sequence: TGTGCCAGTAGAGGCCTGGGCACAGATACGCAGTATTTT. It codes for CASRGLGTDTQYF.

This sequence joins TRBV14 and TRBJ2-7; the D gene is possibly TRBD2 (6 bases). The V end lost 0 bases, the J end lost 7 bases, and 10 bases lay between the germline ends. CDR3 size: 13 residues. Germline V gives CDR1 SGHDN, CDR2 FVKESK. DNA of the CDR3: TGTGCCAGCAGCCAAGATCAAGGGAGGGAGCAGTACTTC. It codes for CASSQDQGREQYF.

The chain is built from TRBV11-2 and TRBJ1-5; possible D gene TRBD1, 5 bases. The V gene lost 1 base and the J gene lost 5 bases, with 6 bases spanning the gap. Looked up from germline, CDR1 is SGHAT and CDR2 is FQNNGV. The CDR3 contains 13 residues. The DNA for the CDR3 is TGTGCCAGCAGCTTAGGCAGGGATCAGCCCCAGCATTTT. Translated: CASSLGRDQPQHF. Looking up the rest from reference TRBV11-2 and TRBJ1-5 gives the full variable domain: EAGVAQSPRYKIIEKRQSVAFWCNPISGHATLYWYQQILGQGPKLLIQFQNNGVVDDSQLPKDRFSAERLKGVDSTLKIQPAKLEDSAVYLCASSLGRDQPQHFGDGTRLSIL.

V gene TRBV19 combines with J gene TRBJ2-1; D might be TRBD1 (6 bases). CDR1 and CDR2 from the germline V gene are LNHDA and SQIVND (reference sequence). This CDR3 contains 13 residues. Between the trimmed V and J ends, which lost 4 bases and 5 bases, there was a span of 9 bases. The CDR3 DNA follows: TGTGCCAGTAGTACACAGGGAGACAATGAGCAGTTCTTC. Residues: CASSTQGDNEQFF. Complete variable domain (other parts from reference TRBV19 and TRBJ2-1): DGGITQSPKYLFRKEGQNVTLSCEQNLNHDAMYWYRQDPGQGLRLIYYSQIVNDFQKGDIAEGYSVSREKKESFPLTVTSAQKNPTAFYLCASSTQGDNEQFFGPGTRLTVL.

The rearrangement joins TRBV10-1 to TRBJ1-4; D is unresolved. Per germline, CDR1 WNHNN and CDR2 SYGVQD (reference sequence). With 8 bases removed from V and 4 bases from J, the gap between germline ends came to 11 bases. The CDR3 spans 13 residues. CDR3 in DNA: TGCGCCAGCCAACAGAACAATAATGAAAAACTGTTTTTT. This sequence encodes CASQQNNNEKLFF.

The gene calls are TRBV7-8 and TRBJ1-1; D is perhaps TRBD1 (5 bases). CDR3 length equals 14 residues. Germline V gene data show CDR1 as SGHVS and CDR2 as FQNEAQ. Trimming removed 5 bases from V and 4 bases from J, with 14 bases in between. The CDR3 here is CASSVPGRTTEAFF. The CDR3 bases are TGTGCCAGCAGCGTCCCGGGACGCACCACTGAAGCTTTCTTT.

The CDR3 DNA sequence: TGTGCCAGCAGCTTGGCCCTGACAAGCTACAATGAGCAGTTCTTC. Amino acid sequence: CASSLALTSYNEQFF. The chain employs TRBV7-2 and TRBJ2-1, with D unclear. CDR1 and CDR2 from the germline V gene are SGHTA and FQGNSA. With 3 bases removed from V and 3 bases from J, the gap between germline ends came to 12 bases. This CDR3 comprises 15 residues.

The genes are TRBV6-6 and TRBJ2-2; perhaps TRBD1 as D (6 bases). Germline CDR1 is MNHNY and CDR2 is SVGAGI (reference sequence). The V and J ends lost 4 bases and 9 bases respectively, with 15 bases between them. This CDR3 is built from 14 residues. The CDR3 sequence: CASSSLRGYRELFF. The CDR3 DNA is TGTGCCAGCAGTTCACTTAGGGGGTACCGGGAGCTGTTTTTT.

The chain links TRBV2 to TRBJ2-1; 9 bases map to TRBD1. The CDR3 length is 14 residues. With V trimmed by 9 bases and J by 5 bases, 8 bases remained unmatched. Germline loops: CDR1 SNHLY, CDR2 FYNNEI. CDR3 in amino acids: CARRDRVINNEQFF. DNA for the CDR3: TGTGCCAGACGGGACAGGGTTATAAACAATGAGCAGTTCTTC.

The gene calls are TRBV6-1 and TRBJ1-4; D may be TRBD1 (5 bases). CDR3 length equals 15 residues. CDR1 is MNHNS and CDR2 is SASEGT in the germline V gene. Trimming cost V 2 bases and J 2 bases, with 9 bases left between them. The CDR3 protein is CASSEMAGTNEKLFF. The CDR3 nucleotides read TGTGCCAGCAGTGAAATGGCAGGGACTAATGAAAAACTGTTTTTT.

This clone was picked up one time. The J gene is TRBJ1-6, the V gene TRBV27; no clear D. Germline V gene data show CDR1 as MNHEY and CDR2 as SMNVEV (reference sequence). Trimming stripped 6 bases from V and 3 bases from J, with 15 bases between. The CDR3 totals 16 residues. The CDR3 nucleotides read TGTGCCAGCAGCGTAGACCGAGACATCTATAATTCACCCCTCCACTTT. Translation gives CASSVDRDIYNSPLHF.

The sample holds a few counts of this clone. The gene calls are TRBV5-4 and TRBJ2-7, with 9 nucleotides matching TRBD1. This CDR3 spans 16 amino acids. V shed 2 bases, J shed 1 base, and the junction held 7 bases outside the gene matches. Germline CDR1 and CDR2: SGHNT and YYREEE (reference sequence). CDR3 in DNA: TGTGCCAGCAGCTTAGAAGGGGACAGGGTTTCCTACGAGCAGTACTTC. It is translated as CASSLEGDRVSYEQYF.

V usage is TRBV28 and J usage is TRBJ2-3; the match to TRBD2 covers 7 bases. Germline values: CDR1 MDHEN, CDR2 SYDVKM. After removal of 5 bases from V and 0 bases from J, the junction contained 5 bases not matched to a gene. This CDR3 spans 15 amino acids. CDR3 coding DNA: TGTGCCAGCAGTACGACTAGCTTTAGCACAGATACGCAGTATTTT. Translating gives CASSTTSFSTDTQYF.

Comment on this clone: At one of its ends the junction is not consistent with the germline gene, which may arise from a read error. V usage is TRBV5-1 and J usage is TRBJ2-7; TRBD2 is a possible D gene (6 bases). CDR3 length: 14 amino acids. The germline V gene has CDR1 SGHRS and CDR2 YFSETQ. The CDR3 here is CASSLSSAGPPSHF. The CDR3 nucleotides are TGCGCCAGCAGCTTGAGCTCGGCGGGACCTCCTTCACACTTC.